A selection of T cell receptor beta chains follows, all from one sample in a study of cytomegalovirus exposure and HLA in healthy donors. Some clones are missing from TCRdb's copy, which holds only in-frame ones; the method was immunoSEQ multiplex PCR. There are some 130,000 clones in the sample; 88% occur only once, and 1.4% lies in the top ten. The sample was PBMCs. Every receptor here comes from a man aged 30 to 39 in good health and CMV-seronegative. Each CDR3 is given with its conserved first and last residue. The D gene is left open where the match is weak. Not every row has a clone size; where given, it reads once, few, many or a size class.

D: TRBD1
length: 13
J: TRBJ1-2
V: TRBV29-1
size: once
CDR3: CSVEDQGARGYTF
DNA: TGCAGCGTTGAAGATCAGGGGGCGCGGGGCTACACCTTC

D: TRBD1
length: 16
J: TRBJ2-7
V: TRBV7-9
size: NA
CDR3: CASSLLWTGSVHEQYF
DNA: TGTGCCAGCAGCTTGCTGTGGACAGGGAGTGTCCACGAGCAGTACTTC

D: NA
length: 17
J: TRBJ1-5
V: TRBV12-1
size: NA
CDR3: CASSYRDSLLLNQPQHF
DNA: TGTGCCAGCAGTTACCGGGACAGCCTTCTATTAAATCAGCCCCAGCATTTT

D: NA
length: 16
J: TRBJ1-2
V: TRBV7-3
size: NA
CDR3: CASSSGRGAGPYGYTF
DNA: TGTGCCAGCAGCTCTGGGAGGGGGGCAGGGCCCTATGGCTACACCTTC

D: TRBD1
length: 16
J: TRBJ1-2
V: TRBV5-4
size: NA
CDR3: CASSWGVEGANYGYTF
DNA: TGTGCCAGCAGCTGGGGGGTGGAGGGGGCCAACTATGGCTACACCTTC

D: TRBD1
length: 15
J: TRBJ2-1
V: TRBV14
size: NA
CDR3: CASSLFGQVYNEQFF
DNA: TGTGCCAGCAGCCTATTCGGACAGGTTTACAATGAGCAGTTCTTC

D: NA
length: 16
J: TRBJ2-5
V: TRBV25-1
size: NA
CDR3: CASRGMYGSEGETQYF
DNA: TGTGCCAGCAGGGGGATGTACGGGAGTGAGGGAGAGACCCAGTACTTC

D: TRBD2
length: 14
J: TRBJ2-7
V: TRBV6-5
size: NA
CDR3: CASSLLAGVDEQYF
DNA: TGTGCCAGCAGTCTCCTAGCGGGAGTAGACGAGCAGTACTTC

D: TRBD2
length: 14
J: TRBJ2-2
V: TRBV10-1
size: NA
CDR3: CASSGAGNTGELFF
DNA: TGCGCCAGCAGTGGAGCGGGAAACACCGGGGAGCTGTTTTTT

D: TRBD1
length: 14
J: TRBJ1-5
V: TRBV10-1
size: NA
CDR3: CANRDRGDNQPQHF
DNA: TGCGCCAACCGAGACAGGGGCGACAATCAGCCCCAGCATTTT

D: TRBD1
length: 16
J: TRBJ1-4
V: TRBV5-1
size: NA
CDR3: CASSLAPQGANEKLFF
DNA: TGCGCCAGCAGCTTGGCCCCACAGGGGGCTAATGAAAAACTGTTTTTT

D: TRBD2
length: 17
J: TRBJ2-7
V: TRBV10-3
size: once
CDR3: CAISESRLEAGEYEQYF
DNA: TGTGCCATCAGTGAGTCTCGCTTAGAAGCGGGAGAGTACGAGCAGTACTTC

D: TRBD1
length: 12
J: TRBJ1-2
V: TRBV6-5
size: NA
CDR3: CASSLDRDGYTF
DNA: TGTGCCAGCAGCCTGGACAGGGATGGCTACACCTTC

D: NA
length: 14
J: TRBJ1-3
V: TRBV5-1
size: NA
CDR3: CASSPYNSGNTIYF
DNA: TGCGCCAGCAGCCCCTATAACTCTGGAAACACCATATATTTT

D: NA
length: 13
J: TRBJ2-3
V: TRBV13
size: NA
CDR3: CASSSRLADTQYF
DNA: TGTGCCAGCAGCTCCCGACTAGCAGATACGCAGTATTTT

D: NA
length: 14
J: TRBJ2-6
V: TRBV5-1
size: NA
CDR3: CASSRDSGANVLTF
DNA: TGCGCCAGCAGCCGGGACTCTGGGGCCAACGTCCTGACTTTC

D: TRBD2
length: 16
J: TRBJ2-2
V: TRBV5-1
size: NA
CDR3: CASSLPGLRATGELFF
DNA: TGCGCCAGCAGCTTGCCGGGACTAAGAGCCACCGGGGAGCTGTTTTTT

D: NA
length: 14
J: TRBJ2-4
V: TRBV27
size: NA
CDR3: CASSRIGGENIQYF
DNA: TGTGCCAGCAGTCGGATCGGCGGGGAAAACATTCAGTACTTC

D: NA
length: 12
J: TRBJ1-1
V: TRBV2
size: NA
CDR3: CASSEAPRVAFF
DNA: TGTGCCAGCAGTGAAGCCCCCAGGGTAGCTTTCTTT

D: TRBD2
length: 16
J: TRBJ2-7
V: TRBV5-6
size: NA
CDR3: CASSSPGLAYSYEQYF
DNA: TGTGCCAGCAGTTCGCCGGGACTAGCGTATTCCTACGAGCAGTACTTC

D: TRBD2
length: 15
J: TRBJ2-2
V: TRBV11-3
size: once
CDR3: CASSPRTSGTGELFF
DNA: TGTGCCAGCAGCCCAAGGACTAGCGGCACCGGGGAGCTGTTTTTT

D: NA
length: 12
J: TRBJ2-3
V: TRBV28
size: few
CDR3: CASSLGADTQYF
DNA: TGTGCCAGCAGTTTGGGCGCTGATACGCAGTATTTT

D: NA
length: 15
J: TRBJ1-1
V: TRBV7-9
size: once
CDR3: CASSWGVTANTEAFF
DNA: TGTGCCAGCAGCTGGGGGGTGACAGCGAACACTGAAGCTTTCTTT

D: TRBD2
length: 16
J: TRBJ2-5
V: TRBV7-6
size: NA
CDR3: CASSLRMGLAGETQYF
DNA: TGTGCCAGCAGCTTGAGGATGGGGCTAGCGGGAGAGACCCAGTACTTC

D: NA
length: 14
J: TRBJ2-5
V: TRBV2
size: NA
CDR3: CASSSGVGVETQYF
DNA: TGTGCCAGCAGCTCGGGGGTTGGTGTAGAGACCCAGTACTTC

D: NA
length: 13
J: TRBJ1-1
V: TRBV7-9
size: NA
CDR3: CASSLQVNTEAFF
DNA: TGTGCCAGCAGCTTACAGGTGAACACTGAAGCTTTCTTT

D: TRBD1
length: 14
J: TRBJ1-5
V: TRBV25-1
size: NA
CDR3: CASSAGQRYQPQHF
DNA: TGTGCCAGCAGTGCGGGACAGCGATATCAGCCCCAGCATTTT

D: TRBD1
length: 16
J: TRBJ2-7
V: TRBV6-1
size: NA
CDR3: CASSEPLRGQSYEQYF
DNA: TGTGCCAGCAGTGAACCCCTAAGGGGACAGAGCTACGAGCAGTACTTC

D: TRBD2
length: 14
J: TRBJ2-4
V: TRBV19
size: NA
CDR3: CASSTSGGKNIQYF
DNA: TGTGCCAGTAGCACTAGCGGAGGGAAAAACATTCAGTACTTC

D: NA
length: 15
J: TRBJ1-1
V: TRBV29-1
size: NA
CDR3: CSADSNGAMNTEAFF
DNA: TGCAGCGCGGACAGCAACGGGGCTATGAACACTGAAGCTTTCTTT

D: NA
length: 16
J: TRBJ2-1
V: TRBV9
size: NA
CDR3: CASSPRERPFNHEQFF
DNA: TGTGCCAGCAGCCCCCGGGAGCGGCCGTTTAACCATGAGCAGTTCTTC

D: TRBD1
length: 13
J: TRBJ1-2
V: TRBV4-2
size: NA
CDR3: CASSGQGLYGYTF
DNA: TGTGCCAGCAGCGGACAGGGGCTCTATGGCTACACCTTC

D: NA
length: 15
J: TRBJ2-3
V: TRBV7-8
size: NA
CDR3: CASSFQRTPQDTQYF
DNA: TGTGCCAGCAGCTTCCAGCGGACCCCGCAGGATACGCAGTATTTT

D: TRBD2
length: 18
J: TRBJ2-7
V: TRBV14
size: once
CDR3: CASSHGLAGGLSSYEQYF
DNA: TGTGCCAGCAGCCACGGACTAGCGGGAGGGTTGAGCTCCTACGAGCAGTACTTC

D: TRBD1
length: 13
J: TRBJ1-5
V: TRBV6-4
size: NA
CDR3: CASSARGSQPQHF
DNA: TGTGCCAGCAGTGCCAGGGGGAGTCAGCCCCAGCATTTT

D: NA
length: 15
J: TRBJ2-3
V: TRBV5-1
size: NA
CDR3: CASSFSQDSTDTQYF
DNA: TGCGCCAGCAGCTTTTCACAGGACAGCACAGATACGCAGTATTTT

D: TRBD1
length: 18
J: TRBJ1-2
V: TRBV19
size: NA
CDR3: CASSTKDAGQRSPRGYTF
DNA: TGTGCCAGTAGTACCAAAGATGCGGGACAGAGGTCCCCTAGGGGCTACACCTTC

D: NA
length: 15
J: TRBJ2-5
V: TRBV6-5
size: NA
CDR3: CASSPTRFFGETQYF
DNA: TGTGCCAGCAGTCCTACCCGGTTCTTCGGGGAGACCCAGTACTTC

D: TRBD1
length: 12
J: TRBJ1-2
V: TRBV6-6
size: NA
CDR3: CASIDRGGGYTF
DNA: TGTGCCAGCATCGACAGGGGAGGAGGCTACACCTTC

D: TRBD2
length: 15
J: TRBJ2-1
V: TRBV5-1
size: NA
CDR3: CASTNSGGSYNEQFF
DNA: TGCGCCAGCACTAATTCCGGCGGGAGTTACAATGAGCAGTTCTTC

D: NA
length: 19
J: TRBJ1-6
V: TRBV5-1
size: once
CDR3: CASSLASGGAKKGNSPLHF
DNA: TGCGCCAGCAGCTTGGCCAGCGGCGGGGCGAAGAAAGGTAATTCACCCCTCCACTTT

D: TRBD1
length: 14
J: TRBJ2-7
V: TRBV6-5
size: NA
CDR3: CASSYSGTAYEQYF
DNA: TGTGCCAGCAGTTACTCGGGGACAGCCTACGAGCAGTACTTC

D: NA
length: 15
J: TRBJ2-1
V: TRBV5-1
size: NA
CDR3: CASSLALESYNEQFF
DNA: TGCGCCAGCAGCTTGGCCCTAGAGTCCTACAATGAGCAGTTCTTC